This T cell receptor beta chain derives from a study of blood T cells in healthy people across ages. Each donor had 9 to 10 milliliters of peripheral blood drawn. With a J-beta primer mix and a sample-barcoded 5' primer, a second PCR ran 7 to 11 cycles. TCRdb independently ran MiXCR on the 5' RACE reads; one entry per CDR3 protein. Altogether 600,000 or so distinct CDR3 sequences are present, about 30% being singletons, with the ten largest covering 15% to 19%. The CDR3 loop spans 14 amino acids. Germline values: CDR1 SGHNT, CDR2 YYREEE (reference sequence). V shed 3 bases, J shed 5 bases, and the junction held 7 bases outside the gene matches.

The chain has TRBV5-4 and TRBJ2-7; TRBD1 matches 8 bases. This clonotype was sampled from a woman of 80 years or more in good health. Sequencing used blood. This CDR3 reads CASSSGQGRDEQYF. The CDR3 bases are TGTGCCAGCAGCTCCGGACAGGGCCGGGACGAGCAGTACTTC.